This TCR beta chain emerged from a study of T cells in Graves' hyperthyroidism and ophthalmopathy (dated by TCRdb to the late 2010s). Turning to the overall study: Peripheral blood samples were taken at the time of initial diagnosis, prior to any treatment. A discovery cohort of around 100 patients, 43 with Graves' ophthalmopathy and about 60 with stable Graves' hyperthyroidism, was used to find distinguishing TCR V-J signatures. In addition, the study compared T-cell repertoires in thyroid tissue and in blood from a handful of Graves' hyperthyroidism patients. Whether ophthalmopathy could be predicted prospectively was tested in an independent validation cohort made up of fewer than 20 hyperthyroidism patients plus 17 patients who later progressed to ophthalmopathy. The paper reports TCR Vbeta CDR3 sequencing of 130 to 150 peripheral blood samples: approximately 41 ophthalmopathy, 70 to 85 hyperthyroidism and around 17 progressor patients. The 85 to 100 discovery patients were randomly split 7:3 into training and test sets. After sampling, hyperthyroidism patients received methimazole starting at 30 mg daily, and ophthalmopathy patients received high-dose intravenous methylprednisolone. The research as a whole found: In validation, the model predicted progression to ophthalmopathy a median of about 6 months before onset, with approximately 70% sensitivity and 72.22% specificity. In cross-validation, a model built on a 13 V-J signature told ophthalmopathy apart from stable hyperthyroidism with roughly 87% sensitivity and roughly 83% specificity, and in testing the same model reached 80%/75%. No statistical method was used to fix the sample size in advance, and group allocation was not hidden from the investigators. Most expanded thyroid clonotypes (frequency above 0.001) were also found in blood, which suggests that blood repertoires may mirror thyroid immune responses.

This clonotype was seen many times. Its antigen remains undetermined. Per-nucleotide qualities are absent, and no much larger clonotype sits a single base away. The CDR3 sequence holds 16 residues, the cysteine and phenylalanine included. Of the read, only the CDR3 DNA is kept; its 48 bases are in frame from base 1. A distance of 16 bases separates the germline ends of V and J, which lose 0 bases and 5 bases respectively. Reading the germline V gene gives CDR1 KGHSH and CDR2 LQKENI. Hyperthyroidism patients were newly diagnosed, with disease duration under 2 months, and aged 18 to 65 years. Exclusion was applied to patients with uncontrolled infections, other autoimmune diseases, pregnancy or lactation. Clinical symptoms, serum thyroxine and TRAb, thyroid ultrasound, and orbital computed tomography formed the basis for the diagnoses. For progressor patients, blood was drawn at the first diagnosis of hyperthyroidism, before any ophthalmopathy symptoms had appeared. PBMCs were isolated from about 9.1 ml of fresh peripheral blood by Ficoll-Paque density gradient centrifugation. Patients classed as progressors first received a Graves' hyperthyroidism diagnosis and then went on to develop ophthalmopathy during follow-up. Total RNA was extracted with Trizol reagent, and quality was checked on an Agilent 2100 Bioanalyzer.

TCR beta CDR3 regions were amplified from RNA transcripts. For the first round of RT-PCR on the TCR CDR3, the HTBI primer set was used together with the Qiagen OneStep RT-PCR kit. The libraries were constructed in a second round of multiplex PCR and then size-selected and purified. Paired-end sequencing of the libraries was performed with 100 bp reads on an Illumina HiSeq2000. Turning to the authors' computational methods: SOAPnuke was used to process the raw data, removing reads that contained adapters or uncalled bases, had a mean Phred below 15, or lacked an exact match to the constant primer or identifier. COPE v1.2.5 was used to merge high-quality paired reads, and clonotypes were defined as unique nucleotide sequences. Clonotypes were aligned to IMGT TRBV, TRBD and TRBJ reference segments using MiTCR v1.1. The analysis included only V-J combinations with a frequency above 0.0001, which together covered over 98% of the repertoires. A TCS score was defined as the ratio between F50 (clonal expansion) and ExV (chaos), using BLOSUM62-based TCRdist between CDR3 peptides within each V-J. Welch's t-statistics and random forest reduced roughly 500 V-J features to 13, which were used in a naive Bayes classifier (R e1071). TCRdb took the public reads, trimmed them with fastp at Q25, ran MiXCR for clone calling and kept in-frame beta chains. Merged by CDR3 protein, the rows form single entries marked with the most common genes and DNA. TCRdb, not the authors, supplied the V and J calls. The sample table lists 250,000 to 300,000 distinct CDR3 sequences, roughly 15% of them with a count of one. The top ten clones comprise 30% of the sample.

The rearranged segments are TRBV18 and TRBJ2-5, with TRBD1 perhaps the D gene, on 6 matching bases. Sequencing used blood. This TCR derives from a woman aged 45-65 years with Graves' hyperthyroidism that later progressed to Graves' ophthalmopathy. The DNA sequence is as follows: TGTGCCAGCTCACCACCTGTTCAGGGGAGTTCGGAGACCCAGTACTTC. It specifies CASSPPVQGSSETQYF.